This T cell receptor beta chain was identified in a study of shared clonotypes between healthy human individuals. Overall study results and limits: Sharing of clonotypes among donors was expected to vary with sequencing depth.

It was at deep level that the assay was run. Sequencing was performed with immunoSEQ multiplex PCR; in TCRdb, only in-frame clones are kept and a portion is missing. The sample has 400,000 to 500,000 clones, 76% seen once. This CDR3 has 13 residues. Trimming stripped 5 bases from V and 2 bases from J, with 7 bases between. Per germline, CDR1 SEHNR and CDR2 FQNEAQ (reference sequence). For this clone: Its antigen is still unknown.

Extraction of genomic DNA in unsorted samples used roughly 100 million PBMCs. The sequence came from a woman between 40 and 50 years old in good health. Some clones in this sample may be carry-over from other donors' samples. The source material was PBMCs. V is TRBV7-9 and J is TRBJ1-5; D is undetermined. The CDR3 DNA reads TGTGCCAGCAGCGTGGACGGCAATCAGCCCCAGCATTTT. Translating it yields CASSVDGNQPQHF.